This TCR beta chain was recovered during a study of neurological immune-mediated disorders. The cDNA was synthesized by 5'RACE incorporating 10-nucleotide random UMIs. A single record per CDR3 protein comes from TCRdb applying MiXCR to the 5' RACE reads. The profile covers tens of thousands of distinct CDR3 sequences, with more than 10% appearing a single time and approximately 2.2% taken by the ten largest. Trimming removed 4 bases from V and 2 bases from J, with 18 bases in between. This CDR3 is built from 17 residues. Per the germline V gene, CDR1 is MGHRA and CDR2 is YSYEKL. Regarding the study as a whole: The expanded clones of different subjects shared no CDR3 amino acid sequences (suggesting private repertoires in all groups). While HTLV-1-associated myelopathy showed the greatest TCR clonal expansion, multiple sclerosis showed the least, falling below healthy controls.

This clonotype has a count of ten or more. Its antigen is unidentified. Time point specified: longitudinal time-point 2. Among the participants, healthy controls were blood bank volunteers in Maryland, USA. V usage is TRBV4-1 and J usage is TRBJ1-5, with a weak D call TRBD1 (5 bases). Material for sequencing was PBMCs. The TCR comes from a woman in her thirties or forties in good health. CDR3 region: CASSPPNGGIGNQPQHF. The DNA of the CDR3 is TGCGCCAGCAGCCCCCCCAATGGGGGAATCGGCAATCAGCCCCAGCATTTT.